These 9 T cell receptor beta chains came from one sample sequenced in a study of shared clonotypes between healthy human individuals. The assay was immunoSEQ multiplex PCR, and TCRdb's table has in-frame clones only and misses some. The table shows over a million clones, with 70% to 80% occurring only once. The specimen sequenced was memory CD4+ T cells from PBMCs. The subset is: CD45RA-negative fraction. The receptors were gathered from a man aged 18-30 years in good health. Some clones in this sample may be carry-over from other donors' samples.

The V and J genes are TRBV2 and TRBJ2-1, with D possibly called TRBD1 or TRBD2 (6 bases each). This CDR3 has 14 amino acids. Looked up from germline, CDR1 is SNHLY and CDR2 is FYNNEI. Trimming stripped 6 bases from V and 13 bases from J, with 22 bases between. CDR3 sequence reads: CASSASAEGEYQFF. The CDR3, as DNA: TGTGCCAGCAGCGCCAGCGCGGAGGGGGAGTATCAGTTCTTC.

The chain uses TRBV30 and TRBJ1-3; D unclear. Looked up from germline, CDR1 is GTSNPN and CDR2 is SVGIG (reference sequence). V lost 2 bases, J lost 0 bases, and 11 bases lay in between. The CDR3 consists of 15 residues. The DNA for the CDR3 is TGTGCCTGGAGTCAGACGGTAAACTCTGGAAACACCATATATTTT. Residues: CAWSQTVNSGNTIYF.

The V and J genes are TRBV11-2 and TRBJ2-5, with 8 bases identical to TRBD1. CDR1 and CDR2 from the germline V gene are SGHAT and FQNNGV. The V and J ends lost 3 bases and 2 bases, in that order; junction bases with no gene match: 8. The CDR3 is 16 residues long. The CDR3 spells CASSLAQGAPQETQYF. The CDR3 DNA is TGTGCCAGCAGCTTGGCGCAGGGGGCGCCTCAAGAGACCCAGTACTTC.

This sequence joins TRBV10-3 and TRBJ2-7, with a possible D match to TRBD1 (7 bases). Per the germline V gene, CDR1 is ENHRY and CDR2 is SYGVKD. CDR3 size: 14 residues. The V end was cut by 9 bases, the J end by 6 bases, with 21 bases between. CDR3 amino acids: CAIGGRYRTGEQYF. CDR3 DNA: TGTGCCATAGGGGGGAGGTACAGGACAGGCGAGCAGTACTTC.

The J gene is TRBJ2-1, the V gene TRBV4-1; 12 positions match TRBD2. V dropped 1 base and J dropped 10; count of bases not matched to a gene: 2. This CDR3 has 14 residues. Germline values: CDR1 MGHRA, CDR2 YSYEKL. CDR3 nucleotide sequence: TGCGCCAGCAGCCAAGGACTAGCGGGAGTAGAGCAGTTCTTC. This sequence encodes CASSQGLAGVEQFF.

This chain uses TRBV27 with TRBJ2-7; D is uncertain. Germline V gene lookup returns CDR1 MNHEY and CDR2 SMNVEV (reference sequence). This CDR3 has 14 residues. V was shortened by 6 bases and J by 7 bases, with 19 bases between the two germline ends. The CDR3 sequence: CASRPSWISDEQYF. CDR3 DNA: TGTGCCAGCAGGCCCTCCTGGATCTCGGATGAGCAGTACTTC.

The gene calls are TRBV30 and TRBJ2-5, with 7 bases aligning to TRBD1. CDR1 and CDR2 (germline): GTSNPN, SVGIG (reference sequence). The V gene end was trimmed by 3 bases and the J gene end by 4 bases; junction bases not matched to a gene: 5. The CDR3 contains 13 residues. CDR3 DNA sequence: TGTGCCTGGAGCGGAAGGGGGCTAGAGACCCAGTACTTC. Amino acids: CAWSGRGLETQYF.

This clone was seen more than once but under ten times. The V call is TRBV11-2, the J call TRBJ2-3, with unresolved D. V was clipped by 2 bases and J by 0 bases, with 6 bases between them. Germline V CDR1 and CDR2: SGHAT, FQNNGV. The CDR3 extends over 14 amino acids. CDR3 sequence: CASSLTASTDTQYF. The DNA of the CDR3 is TGTGCCAGCAGCTTAACGGCTAGCACAGATACGCAGTATTTT.

V is TRBV7-3 and J is TRBJ2-3; a possible D gene is TRBD2 (7 bases). The germline V gene encodes CDR1 SGHTA and CDR2 FQGTGA. The CDR3 is 15 amino acids. With 5 bases removed from V and 3 bases from J, the gap between germline ends came to 15 bases. CDR3: CASSPTGRGTDTQYF. CDR3 in DNA: TGTGCCAGCAGCCCCACAGGGAGGGGTACAGATACGCAGTATTTT.